These 10 T cell receptor beta chains were sequenced from one sample in a study of radiotherapy plus CTLA-4 blockade in lung cancer. Data came from immunoSEQ multiplex PCR; TCRdb stores just in-frame clones and leaves some out. In the table there are over 80,000 clones, 83% of which are singletons. Source: peripheral blood, taken from a patient treated with radiotherapy plus ipilimumab. The receptors derive from a human donor with non-small cell lung cancer who had stable disease on radiotherapy plus ipilimumab.

This chain connects TRBV5-1 to TRBJ2-1; 8 bases are a match to TRBD2. The CDR3 loop spans 15 amino acids. Germline values: CDR1 SGHRS, CDR2 YFSETQ. The J segment lost 2 bases and the V segment lost 4 bases, leaving 5 bases of the junction unmatched. CDR3 coding DNA: TGCGCCAGCAGCGGGGATAGCGGGACCTACAATGAGCAGTTCTTC. Translated: CASSGDSGTYNEQFF.

The table lists this clone with a count of one. The chain is built from TRBV5-4 and TRBJ1-1; 8 bases align to TRBD1. Germline V gene sequence: CDR1 SGHNT, CDR2 YYREEE (reference sequence). CDR3 length: 12 residues. The V segment lost 4 bases and the J segment 8 bases; nucleotides outside the gene matches: 4. The CDR3 is CASSLDRGEAFF. For the CDR3, the DNA is TGTGCCAGCAGCCTAGACAGGGGCGAAGCTTTCTTT.

The chain couples TRBV18 to TRBJ2-1; 10 bases map to TRBD1. Germline V gene lookup returns CDR1 KGHSH and CDR2 LQKENI. V shed 3 bases and J 0 bases; nucleotides not matched to a gene: 14. The CDR3 has 20 residues. CDR3 in amino acids: CASSPGDRGPQLSSYNEQFF. CDR3 DNA: TGTGCCAGCTCACCGGGGGACAGGGGACCGCAGCTATCCTCCTACAATGAGCAGTTCTTC.

The V call is TRBV5-5, the J call TRBJ2-1; no definite D call. The V gene lost 4 bases and the J gene lost 3 bases, with 5 bases spanning the gap. The CDR3 runs to 12 residues. The V gene's germline CDR1 is SGHKS and CDR2 YYEKEE (reference sequence). The CDR3 coding sequence is TGTGCCAGCAGCCCCGACTACAATGAGCAGTTCTTC. Translated, it gives CASSPDYNEQFF. The full variable domain, completed using reference TRBV5-5 and TRBJ2-1, is DAGVTQSPTHLIKTRGQQVTLRCSPISGHKSVSWYQQVLGQGPQFIFQYYEKEERGRGNFPDRFSARQFPNYSSELNVNALLLGDSALYLCASSPDYNEQFFGPGTRLTVL.

This clone was observed a single time. The rearrangement links TRBV29-1 to TRBJ2-1; D is possibly TRBD2 (6 bases). The CDR3 totals 12 residues. CDR1 SQVTM and CDR2 ANQGSEA come from the germline V gene. The V gene lost 7 bases and the J gene lost 4 bases, with 11 bases spanning the gap. This CDR3 is CSGRDGYNEQFF. As DNA, the CDR3 is TGCAGCGGGCGGGACGGATACAATGAGCAGTTCTTC.

V usage is TRBV6-1 and J usage is TRBJ1-2; 8 nucleotides align to TRBD1. Germline loops: CDR1 MNHNS, CDR2 SASEGT. The V segment lost 7 bases and the J segment 2 bases; nucleotides outside the gene matches: 9. CDR3 length equals 15 residues. CDR3 region: CASIGDWDRNYGYTF. In DNA, the CDR3 is TGTGCCAGCATAGGGGACTGGGACAGGAACTATGGCTACACCTTC.

This chain joins TRBV18 and TRBJ2-7; 15 bases align to TRBD2. The CDR3 length is 17 residues. Trimming cost V 6 bases and J 7 bases; bases outside gene matches: 13. CDR1 KGHSH and CDR2 LQKENI come from the germline V gene. CDR3 region: CASSQGLAGGPLWEQYF. Here the CDR3 DNA reads TGTGCCAGCTCCCAGGGACTAGCGGGGGGACCCCTCTGGGAGCAGTACTTC.

The V call is TRBV6-5, the J call TRBJ1-2; D is undetermined. Germline V gene data show CDR1 as MNHEY and CDR2 as SVGAGI. The CDR3 spans 15 residues. Deletions cut 2 bases from V and 4 bases from J, with 14 bases between. CDR3 region: CASSYGRRRGYGYTF. The CDR3 DNA reads TGTGCCAGCAGTTACGGGCGTCGGCGGGGCTATGGCTACACCTTC.

The rearrangement uses TRBV6-5 and TRBJ2-7; no clear D gene. CDR3 length equals 14 residues. Germline-derived CDR1 and CDR2 are MNHEY and SVGAGI. The V end was cut by 0 bases, the J end by 0 bases, with 6 bases between. In DNA form, the CDR3 reads TGTGCCAGCAGTTACTCCGAGAGCTCCTACGAGCAGTACTTC. This translates into CASSYSESSYEQYF.

The chain combines TRBV7-2 with TRBJ2-5; D is perhaps TRBD1 (6 bases). Looked up from germline, CDR1 is SGHTA and CDR2 is FQGNSA. Deletions cut 4 bases from V and 0 bases from J, with 15 bases between. The CDR3 consists of 16 residues. As DNA, the CDR3 is TGTGCCAGCAGCTCCCCTTGGGGGCTAGACCAAGAGACCCAGTACTTC. Translated, it gives CASSSPWGLDQETQYF.